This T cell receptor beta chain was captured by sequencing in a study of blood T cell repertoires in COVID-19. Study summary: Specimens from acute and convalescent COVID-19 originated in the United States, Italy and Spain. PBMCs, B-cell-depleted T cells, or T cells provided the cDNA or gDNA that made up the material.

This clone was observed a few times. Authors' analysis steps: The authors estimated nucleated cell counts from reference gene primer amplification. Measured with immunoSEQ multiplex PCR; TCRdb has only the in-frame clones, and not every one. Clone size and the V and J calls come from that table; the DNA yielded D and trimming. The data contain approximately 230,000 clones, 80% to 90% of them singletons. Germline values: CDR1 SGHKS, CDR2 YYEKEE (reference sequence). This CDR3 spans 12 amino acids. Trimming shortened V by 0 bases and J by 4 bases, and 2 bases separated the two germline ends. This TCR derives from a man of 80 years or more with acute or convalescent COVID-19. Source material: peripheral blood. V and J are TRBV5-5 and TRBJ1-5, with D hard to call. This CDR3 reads CASSLANQPQHF. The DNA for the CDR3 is TGTGCCAGCAGCTTGGCGAATCAGCCCCAGCATTTT.